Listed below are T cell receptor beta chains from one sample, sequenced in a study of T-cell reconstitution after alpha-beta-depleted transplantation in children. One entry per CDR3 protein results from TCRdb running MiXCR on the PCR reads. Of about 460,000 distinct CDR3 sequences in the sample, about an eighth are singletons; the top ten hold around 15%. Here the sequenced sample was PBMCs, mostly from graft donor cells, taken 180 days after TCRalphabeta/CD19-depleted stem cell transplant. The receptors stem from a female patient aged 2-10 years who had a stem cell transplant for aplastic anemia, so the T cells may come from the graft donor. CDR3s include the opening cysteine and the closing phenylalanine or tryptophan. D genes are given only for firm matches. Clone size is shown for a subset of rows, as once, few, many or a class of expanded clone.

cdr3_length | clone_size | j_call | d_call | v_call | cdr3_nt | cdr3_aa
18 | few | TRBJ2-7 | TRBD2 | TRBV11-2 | TGTGCCAGCACCCCACCCGGGCTAGCGGGAGGTATAAGGGACGAGCAGTACTTC | CASTPPGLAGGIRDEQYF
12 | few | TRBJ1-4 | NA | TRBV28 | TGTGCCAGCAGTTTATCGTGGGTCCTACTGTTTTTT | CASSLSWVLLFF
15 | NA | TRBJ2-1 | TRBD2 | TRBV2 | TGTGCCAGCGTACTTACTAGCGGGGTTTACAATGAGCAGTTCTTC | CASVLTSGVYNEQFF
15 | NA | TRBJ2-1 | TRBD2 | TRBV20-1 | TGCAGTGCTAGAAAGCTAGCGGAGTTCTACAATGAGCAGTTCTTC | CSARKLAEFYNEQFF
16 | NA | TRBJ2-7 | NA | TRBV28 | TGTGCCAGCAGTGTCGATTCTCTCGGGTCTTCCTACGAGCAGTACTTC | CASSVDSLGSSYEQYF
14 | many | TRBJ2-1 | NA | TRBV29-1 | TGCAGCGTTGAAAGAGCGGGCCCCCCAAATGAGCAGTTCTTC | CSVERAGPPNEQFF
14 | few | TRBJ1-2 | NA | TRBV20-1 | TGCAGTGCTAGGAGGGGTGAATATGGGTATGGCTACACCTTC | CSARRGEYGYGYTF
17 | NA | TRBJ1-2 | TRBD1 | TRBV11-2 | TGTGCCAGCAGCTTAGGTCCAGCGGACAGGGGAAACTATGGCTACACCTTC | CASSLGPADRGNYGYTF
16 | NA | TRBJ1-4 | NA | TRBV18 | TGTGCCAGCTCACCGGGAGAAATTGCAACTAATGAAAAACTGTTTTTT | CASSPGEIATNEKLFF
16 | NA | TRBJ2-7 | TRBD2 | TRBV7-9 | TGTGCCAGCAGCTTAGCTACTAGCGGGAGTTGGTACGAGCAGTACTTC | CASSLATSGSWYEQYF
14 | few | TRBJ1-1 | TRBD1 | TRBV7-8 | TGTGCCAGCAGCTTAGAACAGGGGCGCACTGAAGCTTTCTTT | CASSLEQGRTEAFF
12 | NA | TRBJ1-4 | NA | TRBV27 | TGTGCCAGCAGTTTAATTGGGGAAAAACTGATTTTT | CASSLIGEKLIF
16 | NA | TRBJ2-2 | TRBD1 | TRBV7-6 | TGTGCCAGCAGCTTAGGGGGCCAGGGGGCCACCGGGGAGCTGTTTTTT | CASSLGGQGATGELFF
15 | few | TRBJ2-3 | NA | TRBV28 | TGTGCCAGCAGACCCCCCGGGAGAGGGACAGATACGCAGTATTTT | CASRPPGRGTDTQYF
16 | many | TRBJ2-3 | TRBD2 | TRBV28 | TGTGCCAGCACCAAACGACTAGCGGGAGGCACAGATACGCAGTATTTT | CASTKRLAGGTDTQYF
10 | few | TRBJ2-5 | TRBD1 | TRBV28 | TGTGCCAGCAGTCACAGGGGCTTATACTTC | CASSHRGLYF
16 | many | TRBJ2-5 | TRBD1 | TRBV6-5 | TGTGCCAGCAGTTACAAGGGACAGGGAATTCCAGAGACCCAGTACTTC | CASSYKGQGIPETQYF
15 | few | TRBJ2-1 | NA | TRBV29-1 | TGCAGCGCTGCTCCCAGAAGGGCACGATCCAATGAGCAGTTCTTC | CSAAPRRARSNEQFF
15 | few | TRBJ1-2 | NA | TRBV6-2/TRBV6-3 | TGTGCCAGCAGTTACTCGAGGACCGACAACTATGGCTACACCTTC | CASSYSRTDNYGYTF
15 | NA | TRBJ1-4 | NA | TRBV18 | TGTGCCAGCTCACCAGGAGACACCGCATCCGAAAAACTGTTTTTT | CASSPGDTASEKLFF
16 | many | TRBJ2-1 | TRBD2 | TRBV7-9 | TGTGCCAGCAGCTCCGGGGGACTAGCGTCTTACAATGAGCAGTTCTTC | CASSSGGLASYNEQFF
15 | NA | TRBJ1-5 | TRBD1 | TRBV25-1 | TGTGCCAGCAGTCCCCCCGGGACAGGGGTTCAGCCCCAGCATTTT | CASSPPGTGVQPQHF
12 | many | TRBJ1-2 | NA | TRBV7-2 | TGTGCCAGCAGCCCGGGGGCCTATGGCTACACCTTC | CASSPGAYGYTF
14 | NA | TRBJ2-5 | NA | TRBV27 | TGTGCCAGCAGTTTAAGTACTAGCAGGGAGACCCAGTACTTC | CASSLSTSRETQYF
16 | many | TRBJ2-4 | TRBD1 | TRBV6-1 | TGTGCCAGCAGTGGCGACAGGGGGCCAGCCAAAAACATTCAGTACTTC | CASSGDRGPAKNIQYF
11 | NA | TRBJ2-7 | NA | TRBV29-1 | TGCAGCGTTTTCCGGGGGCACGAGCAGTACTTC | CSVFRGHEQYF
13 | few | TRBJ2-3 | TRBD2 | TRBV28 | TGTGCCAGCAGTTCCCGGGGGGAAGATACGCAGTATTTT | CASSSRGEDTQYF
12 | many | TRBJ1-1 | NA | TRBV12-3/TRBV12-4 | TGTGCCAGCAGTCTCAGGAACACTGAAGCTTTCTTT | CASSLRNTEAFF
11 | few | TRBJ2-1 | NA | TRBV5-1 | TGCGCCAGCAGCTGGAGGGGTGAGCAGTTCTTC | CASSWRGEQFF
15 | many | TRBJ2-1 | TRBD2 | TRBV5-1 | TGCGCCAGCAGCTTTGCTAGCGGGAGTGTGGATGAGCAGTTCTTC | CASSFASGSVDEQFF
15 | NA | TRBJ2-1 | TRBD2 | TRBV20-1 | TGCAGTGCTAGCCGACCCGGGACTAGCAATAATGAGCAGTTCTTC | CSASRPGTSNNEQFF